This T cell receptor (beta chain) was observed in a study of blood T cell repertoires in COVID-19. Study overall: Samples of COVID-19 (acute and convalescent) were obtained from the United States, Italy and Spain. Sources were T cells, B-cell-depleted T cells, or PBMCs; the material itself was cDNA or gDNA.

Sequencing used immunoSEQ multiplex PCR; TCRdb keeps in-frame clones, though not all of them. The sample consists of 85,000 to 95,000 clones, around 90% of them appearing once. This CDR3 spans 14 amino acids. Trimming left V 1 base short and J 0 bases short, with 6 bases between. The germline gives CDR1 MGHRA, CDR2 YSYEKL. Sequencing used peripheral blood. This clonotype was sampled from a woman older than 75 with acute or convalescent COVID-19. The rearrangement links TRBV4-1 to TRBJ1-1; D unclear. The CDR3 loop is CASSQVSLNTEAFF. The CDR3 DNA reads TGCGCCAGCAGCCAAGTGTCATTGAACACTGAAGCTTTCTTT.